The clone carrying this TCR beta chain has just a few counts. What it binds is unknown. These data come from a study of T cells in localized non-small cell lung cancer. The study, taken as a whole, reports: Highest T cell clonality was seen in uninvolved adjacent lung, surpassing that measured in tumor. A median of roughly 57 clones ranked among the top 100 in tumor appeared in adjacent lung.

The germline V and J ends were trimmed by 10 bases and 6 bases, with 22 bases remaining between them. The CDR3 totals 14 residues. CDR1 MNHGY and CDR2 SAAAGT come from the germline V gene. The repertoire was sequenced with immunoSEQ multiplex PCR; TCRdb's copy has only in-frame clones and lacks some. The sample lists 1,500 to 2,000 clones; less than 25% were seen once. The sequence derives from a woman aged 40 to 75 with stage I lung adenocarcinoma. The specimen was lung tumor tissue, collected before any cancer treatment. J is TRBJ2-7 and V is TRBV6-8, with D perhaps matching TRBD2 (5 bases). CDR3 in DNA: TGTGCCATCGAATCCCTCCCGGGGTTGTCCGAGCAGTACTTC. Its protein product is CAIESLPGLSEQYF.